This T cell receptor beta chain was documented in a study of molecular identifiers for immune sequencing clone quantification. Study as a whole: Sequencing covered four of five parts into which replicate RNA from around 20,000 or 100,000 naive CD8 cells was split. General study findings and limits: Identical TCR molecules that share a barcode could lead to an underestimation of highly expanded clone sizes.

Previously published methods and listed TCR primers were used for the bulk TCR libraries. TCRdb passed the PCR reads through MiXCR, listing each CDR3 protein once. The sample shows a few hundred thousand distinct CDR3 sequences, 20% to 25% of them seen only once. The germline V gene encodes CDR1 SEHNR and CDR2 FQNEAQ (reference sequence). V shed 5 bases and J shed 3 bases, with 8 bases lying between them. The CDR3 is 13 amino acids. This clonotype was observed at least ten times. The antigen is unknown. A CD8+CD4-CCR7+CD45RA+ gate was used to sort naive CD8 T cells. The receptor comes from a human donor in good health. Some libraries in this study had Jurkat cell RNA spiked in. The chain couples TRBV7-9 to TRBJ1-5; D is perhaps TRBD1 (5 bases). Sequencing was carried out using naive CD8+ T cells from blood, with Jurkat cell RNA spiked in. The subset was: FACS-sorted CD8+CD4-CCR7+CD45RA+ naive T cells. The CDR3 DNA is TGTGCCAGCAGCCTTGGGACCAATCAGCCCCAGCATTTT. It is translated as CASSLGTNQPQHF.